This T cell receptor (beta chain) was sequenced for a study of blood T cells in healthy people across ages. Study outcomes and limitations: Underestimates were what the diversity estimates from one million T cells were considered to be.

Germline V gene data show CDR1 as SGHRS and CDR2 as YFSETQ. The CDR3 has 15 residues. On this clonotype itself: Its target is not known.

PCR was performed a second time for about 7 to 11 cycles using a sample-barcoded 5' primer and a J-beta primer mix. Every cDNA molecule bore a tag from a template-switch adaptor containing 12 random nucleotides. MiXCR, run by TCRdb on the 5' RACE reads, gives a single entry per CDR3 protein. The repertoire holds over a million distinct CDR3 sequences, with approximately 40% as singletons. This chain uses TRBV5-1 with TRBJ2-1, with 7 bases fitting TRBD2. The J call could be wrong; TRBJ2-7 is a better fit for the DNA end. This receptor was obtained from a woman between 18 and 30 years old in good health. Sequenced material: blood. The CDR3, as DNA: TGCGCCAGCAGCGCCCTAGCGGAGCTATACAATGAGCAGTACTTC. Its translation: CASSALAELYNEQYF.